What follows are 30 T cell receptor beta chains derived from one specimen sequenced in a study of blood T cell repertoires in COVID-19. Clones were sequenced by immunoSEQ multiplex PCR, and TCRdb holds only the in-frame ones, with some missing. The sample shows about 200,000 clones, approximately 86% of them seen only once. Specimen: PBMCs or T cells enriched from blood (not recorded which). Receptors originate from a woman in her twenties or thirties who had been exposed to COVID-19.

This clone was seen just once. This chain joins TRBV6-1 and TRBJ2-1, with 9 bases matching TRBD1. The germline gives CDR1 MNHNS, CDR2 SASEGT. This CDR3 comprises 17 residues. The V segment lost 3 bases and the J segment 3 bases; nucleotides outside the gene matches: 9. The DNA for the CDR3 is TGTGCCAGCAGTGAGGATTCCGGGACAGGGCACTACAATGAGCAGTTCTTC. It translates to CASSEDSGTGHYNEQFF.

Concerning this clone: The sample has other DNA sequences that encode this CDR3 too. This chain links TRBV5-1 with TRBJ1-2; 7 nucleotides line up with TRBD1. The germline V gene encodes CDR1 SGHRS and CDR2 YFSETQ. With 0 bases clipped from V and 2 bases from J, the junction kept 4 bases outside the gene matches. The CDR3 consists of 15 residues. The CDR3 is CASSLGQGGNYGYTF. The CDR3 region has the DNA TGCGCCAGCAGCTTGGGTCAGGGGGGCAACTATGGCTACACCTTC.

The chain carries TRBV6-5 and TRBJ1-2, with TRBD1 matching over 12 bases. CDR3 length: 14 amino acids. Germline V gene lookup returns CDR1 MNHEY and CDR2 SVGAGI. V lost 6 bases, J lost 8 bases, and 7 bases stayed unmatched. In DNA form, the CDR3 reads TGTGCCAGCAGGCCAGGGACAGGGGGCTTCGGCTACACCTTC. Its protein product is CASRPGTGGFGYTF.

This sequence joins TRBV9 and TRBJ2-2; 12 nucleotides align to TRBD1. The V segment lost 2 bases and the J segment 7 bases; nucleotides outside the gene matches: 6. This CDR3 has 16 residues. Germline V gene lookup returns CDR1 SGDLS and CDR2 YYNGEE. The CDR3 DNA reads as TGTGCCAGCAGCGTTCGGGACAGGGGGCGCATCGGGGAGCTGTTTTTT. Protein: CASSVRDRGRIGELFF.

This clone was observed a single time. The J gene is TRBJ1-1, the V gene TRBV19, with D unclear. V shed 1 base and J shed 0 bases, with 9 bases lying between them. This CDR3 is 15 amino acids long. Germline V lookup: CDR1 LNHDA, CDR2 SQIVND (reference sequence). In DNA form, the CDR3 reads TGTGCCAGTAGTATAGGATGGCACATGAACACTGAAGCTTTCTTT. Protein product: CASSIGWHMNTEAFF. Using reference TRBV19 and TRBJ1-1 for the parts outside the CDR3, the full variable domain is DGGITQSPKYLFRKEGQNVTLSCEQNLNHDAMYWYRQDPGQGLRLIYYSQIVNDFQKGDIAEGYSVSREKKESFPLTVTSAQKNPTAFYLCASSIGWHMNTEAFFGQGTRLTVV.

The J gene is TRBJ2-2, the V gene TRBV5-4; a possible D gene is TRBD1 (6 bases). CDR1 is SGHNT, CDR2 YYREEE, per germline (reference sequence). The V and J ends lost 4 bases and 6 bases respectively, with 19 bases between them. This CDR3 has 16 residues. CDR3 sequence (DNA): TGTGCCAGCAGCACGCCCAGGGGTGCGAAGGCCGGGGAGCTGTTTTTT. This codes for CASSTPRGAKAGELFF.

There are a few counts of this clone. The chain is built from TRBV10-3 and TRBJ1-1; weak D call: TRBD1 (6 bases). CDR3 length: 15 residues. Between the trimmed V and J ends, which lost 8 bases and 3 bases, there was a span of 19 bases. The germline CDR1 and CDR2 sequences are ENHRY and SYGVKD. The CDR3 bases are TGTGCCATCGGAAGCCGCTGGGGGGGCGACACTGAAGCTTTCTTT. It encodes CAIGSRWGGDTEAFF.

The chain is built from TRBV9 and TRBJ1-3, with unresolved D. The V gene's germline CDR1 is SGDLS and CDR2 YYNGEE. The V end lost 2 bases, the J end lost 0 bases, and 6 bases lay between the germline ends. This CDR3 spans 14 amino acids. The CDR3 DNA follows: TGTGCCAGCAGCGTTGCGCTCTCTGGAAACACCATATATTTT. The encoded protein is CASSVALSGNTIYF.

The chain joins TRBV19 to TRBJ1-6; D is perhaps TRBD1 (6 bases). CDR1 LNHDA and CDR2 SQIVND come from the germline V gene (reference sequence). V lost 7 bases and J 10 bases, leaving 14 bases between the germline ends. This CDR3 has 13 amino acids. CDR3 residues: CASTLTGSSPLHF. CDR3 nucleotides: TGTGCCAGTACCCTTACAGGGTCCTCACCCCTCCACTTT.

With respect to this clone: A read error may produce the germline difference seen at one junction end. V is TRBV19 and J is TRBJ2-2, with TRBD1 identical over 9 bases. CDR3 size: 17 residues. Germline CDR1 LNHDA, CDR2 SQIVND (reference sequence). CDR3 loop: CASRIGPGQGYTGELFF. The CDR3 DNA sequence: TGTGCCAGTAGGATAGGACCGGGACAGGGCTACACCGGGGAGCTGTTTTTT.

This sequence joins TRBV19 and TRBJ1-3, with D hard to call. The V end was cut by 9 bases, the J end by 0 bases, with 12 bases between. The CDR3 has 14 residues. Germline V gene sequence: CDR1 LNHDA, CDR2 SQIVND (reference sequence). The CDR3 spells CASARVLSGNTIYF. The CDR3 region has the DNA TGTGCCAGCGCCCGGGTTCTCTCTGGAAACACCATATATTTT.

The chain couples TRBV30 to TRBJ1-5; a weak D match, TRBD1 (6 bases). The CDR3 length is 13 residues. V shed 8 bases and J shed 6 bases, with 17 bases lying between them. Germline-derived CDR1 and CDR2 are GTSNPN and SVGIG (reference sequence). The CDR3 loop reads CATAQGPGQPQHF. Written as DNA, the CDR3 is TGTGCCACCGCACAGGGCCCCGGTCAGCCCCAGCATTTT.

J is TRBJ1-2 and V is TRBV2; 8 bases line up with TRBD1. V lost 4 bases to trimming and J lost 3 bases; unmatched junction nucleotides: 7. Germline lookup yields CDR1 SNHLY and CDR2 FYNNEI. CDR3 length: 15 residues. The CDR3 protein is CASSGSDRGYYGYTF. For the CDR3, the DNA is TGTGCCAGCAGTGGGAGCGACAGGGGCTACTATGGCTACACCTTC.

The V gene is TRBV5-5, the J gene TRBJ2-3, with TRBD1 identical over 7 bases. CDR3 length: 15 amino acids. V trimming: 1 base; J trimming: 3 bases; junction bases outside the gene matches: 5. CDR1 and CDR2 from the germline V gene are SGHKS and YYEKEE (reference sequence). The CDR3 sequence is CASSLLQGETDTQYF. In DNA, the CDR3 is TGTGCCAGCAGCTTGTTGCAGGGGGAGACAGATACGCAGTATTTT.

The chain couples TRBV27 to TRBJ1-6; 7 nucleotides match TRBD1. The J segment lost 4 bases and the V segment lost 6 bases, leaving 6 bases of the junction unmatched. Germline loops: CDR1 MNHEY, CDR2 SMNVEV (reference sequence). CDR3 size: 15 residues. The CDR3 loop is CASRTGTAYNSPLHF. The CDR3 nucleotides read TGTGCCAGCAGGACCGGGACAGCGTATAATTCACCCCTCCACTTT.

The V gene is TRBV28, the J gene TRBJ2-1, with D perhaps matching TRBD1 (6 bases). Between the trimmed V and J ends, which lost 4 bases and 9 bases, there was a span of 19 bases. The CDR3 spans 15 residues. CDR1 MDHEN and CDR2 SYDVKM come from the germline V gene. The CDR3 loop reads CASSSFGAGEFEQFF. CDR3 coding DNA: TGTGCCAGCAGTTCCTTTGGGGCAGGGGAGTTTGAGCAGTTCTTC.

The chain combines TRBV19 with TRBJ1-5; D is unresolved. CDR3 length equals 14 residues. Germline V gene lookup returns CDR1 LNHDA and CDR2 SQIVND (reference sequence). The V end was cut by 7 bases, the J end by 5 bases, with 15 bases between. The CDR3 region is CASTEALEYQPQHF. In DNA form, the CDR3 reads TGTGCCAGTACAGAAGCCCTGGAGTATCAGCCCCAGCATTTT. Full variable domain (rest looked up from reference TRBV19 and TRBJ1-5): DGGITQSPKYLFRKEGQNVTLSCEQNLNHDAMYWYRQDPGQGLRLIYYSQIVNDFQKGDIAEGYSVSREKKESFPLTVTSAQKNPTAFYLCASTEALEYQPQHFGDGTRLSIL.

V and J are TRBV3-1 (or the pseudogene TRBV3-2) and TRBJ1-1; 7 bases are shared with TRBD1. Germline trimming cut 0 bases from V and 7 bases from J; bases unmatched to any gene: 5. The CDR3 length is 14 residues. CDR1 and CDR2 (germline): LGHDT, YNNKEL (reference sequence). The CDR3 sequence is CASSQEDRLFEAFF. The DNA of the CDR3 is TGTGCCAGCAGCCAAGAGGACAGGCTTTTTGAAGCTTTCTTT.

In this sample, this clone turned up once. The V call is TRBV5-6, the J call TRBJ2-7, with TRBD1 identical over 7 bases. Per the germline V gene, CDR1 is SGHDT and CDR2 is YYEEEE. Unmatched junction bases numbered 2, after V lost 3 bases and J lost 2 bases. The CDR3 runs 13 residues. The DNA for the CDR3 is TGTGCCAGCAGCTCCACAGGGGCCTACGAGCAGTACTTC. This sequence encodes CASSSTGAYEQYF.

This rearrangement joins TRBV7-9 to TRBJ2-1; D perhaps matches TRBD2 (6 bases). The germline V gene has CDR1 SEHNR and CDR2 FQNEAQ (reference sequence). The CDR3 sequence is 16 residues long. V lost 2 bases and J lost 5, with 16 bases in between. CDR3 sequence reads: CASSLWGRDSHNEQFF. The CDR3 DNA is TGTGCCAGCAGCTTATGGGGCCGGGACTCGCACAATGAGCAGTTCTTC.

The chain uses TRBV5-1 and TRBJ2-7, with 10 bases fitting TRBD1. After removal of 4 bases from V and 5 bases from J, the junction contained 3 bases not matched to a gene. The CDR3 is 13 residues long. Germline assignment: CDR1 SGHRS and CDR2 YFSETQ. For the CDR3, the DNA is TGCGCCAGCAGCAGGACAGGGGGGCACGAGCAGTACTTC. The encoded protein is CASSRTGGHEQYF.

J is TRBJ2-2 and V is TRBV10-2, with 8 bases aligning to TRBD2. The V gene end was trimmed by 7 bases and the J gene end by 4 bases; junction bases not matched to a gene: 14. Germline V gene sequence: CDR1 WSHSY, CDR2 SAAADI. The CDR3 has 17 amino acids. The DNA of the CDR3 is TGCGCCAGCAACTCTCGGGGGGGCGGGGGATCCACCGGGGAGCTGTTTTTT. It specifies CASNSRGGGGSTGELFF.

The CDR3 sequence: CATRRYSNQPQHF. CDR3 in DNA: TGTGCCACCAGGCGGTATAGCAATCAGCCCCAGCATTTT. The gene calls are TRBV2 and TRBJ1-5; D is undetermined. Trimming removed 10 bases at V and 0 bases at J, with 10 bases between. The CDR3 has 13 residues. Per germline, CDR1 SNHLY and CDR2 FYNNEI.

This clone was counted only a few times. CDR3 in DNA: TGTGCCACCGGAGAATGGGCAGATACGCAGTATTTT. Translation: CATGEWADTQYF. J is TRBJ2-3 and V is TRBV10-3; D is unclear. V was trimmed by 10 bases and J by 4 bases, leaving 12 bases between them. Germline CDR1 ENHRY, CDR2 SYGVKD. This CDR3 is 12 amino acids long.

The chain recombines TRBV5-1 with TRBJ2-7; 10 nucleotides line up with TRBD1. Germline V gives CDR1 SGHRS, CDR2 YFSETQ. V lost 2 bases to trimming and J lost 4 bases; unmatched junction nucleotides: 9. The CDR3 loop spans 16 amino acids. The CDR3 sequence is CASSLQPPGQGYEQYF. The CDR3 DNA reads TGCGCCAGCAGCTTACAACCCCCGGGACAGGGGTACGAGCAGTACTTC.

This clone was observed a handful of times. The V and J genes are TRBV7-6 and TRBJ1-2; TRBD1 matches 8 bases. Germline trimming cut 6 bases from V and 4 bases from J; bases unmatched to any gene: 16. The CDR3 spans 17 residues. The germline CDR1 and CDR2 sequences are SGHVS and FNYEAQ. The CDR3 nucleotides read TGTGCCAGCAGATCCGGGACAGGCAGTAAGTCATCCTATGGCTACACCTTC. It yields the protein CASRSGTGSKSSYGYTF.

The chain employs TRBV10-1 and TRBJ2-3; 9 bases match TRBD2. Germline V gene data show CDR1 as WNHNN and CDR2 as SYGVQD (reference sequence). V shed 4 bases, J shed 8 bases, and the junction held 4 bases outside the gene matches. The CDR3 loop spans 13 amino acids. In DNA, the CDR3 is TGCGCCAGCAGTGCTACACTAGCGGGTACGCAGTATTTT. Protein sequence: CASSATLAGTQYF.

J is TRBJ1-3 and V is TRBV5-1, with D perhaps TRBD1 (6 bases). Trimming removed 4 bases at V and 0 bases at J, with 14 bases between. The CDR3 totals 16 residues. In germline, CDR1 is SGHRS, CDR2 YFSETQ. The CDR3 loop reads CASSADSPPSGNTIYF. The DNA for the CDR3 is TGCGCCAGCAGCGCGGACAGCCCGCCCTCTGGAAACACCATATATTTT.

This chain joins TRBV5-6 and TRBJ1-1; D is ambiguous. Germline CDR1 and CDR2: SGHDT and YYEEEE. Trimming took off 0 bases at V and 1 base at J, with 7 bases between the two ends. The CDR3 loop spans 14 amino acids. CDR3 in amino acids: CASSLVSGNTEAFF. CDR3 nucleotides: TGTGCCAGCAGCTTGGTCTCGGGGAACACTGAAGCTTTCTTT.

The V and J genes are TRBV19 and TRBJ1-2, with a weak D call TRBD1 (5 bases). From germline, CDR1 is LNHDA and CDR2 SQIVND (reference sequence). Trimming pared 7 bases from V and 4 bases from J, leaving 19 bases between. This CDR3 comprises 15 residues. The CDR3 reads CASKRQGNDVYGYTF. For the CDR3, the DNA is TGTGCCAGTAAGCGCCAGGGAAACGATGTCTATGGCTACACCTTC.